This entry concerns a single TCR beta chain. Its antigen is still unknown. This sample is part of a study of OX40 agonist ivuxolimab in advanced cancers. Study-level results: On average, CD8+ T cells had more expanded clones than CD4+. At 0.1 to 3.0 mg/kg and by week 6, CD4+ and CD8+ T cells in the blood had expanded clonally.

Assay used: immunoSEQ multiplex PCR; TCRdb lists only in-frame clones, some missing. The sample consists of 35,000 to 45,000 clones, about four fifths of them appearing once. CDR3 length equals 14 residues. Germline V lookup: CDR1 SGHNT, CDR2 YYREEE (reference sequence). This receptor was taken from an adult with an advanced solid tumor such as melanoma, head and neck, liver or kidney cancer. The starting material was CD4+ or CD8+ T cells sorted from blood, obtained in a trial of the OX40 agonist ivuxolimab. The rearrangement links TRBV5-4 to TRBJ2-5; 7 nucleotides line up with TRBD1. The J call is doubtful: the DNA matches TRBJ2-7 better. The CDR3 spells CASSFAGGSYEQYF. CDR3 bases: TGTGCCAGCAGCTTCGCAGGGGGCTCCTACGAGCAGTACTTC.